Detailed here is one T cell receptor (beta chain). These data come from a study of blood T cell repertoires in COVID-19. Whole-study context: Acute-phase and convalescent COVID-19 samples originated in the United States, Italy and Spain. Sample material is recorded as cDNA or gDNA derived from T cells, B-cell-depleted T cells, or PBMCs.

The Seattle patients joined while their infection was active and were tracked longitudinally afterward. This CDR3 contains 16 residues. V shed 2 bases and J 6 bases; nucleotides not matched to a gene: 8. Germline V gives CDR1 KGHSH, CDR2 LQKENI. Per the original data handling: Reference gene primer amplification yielded estimated nucleated cell counts. Assay used: immunoSEQ multiplex PCR; TCRdb lists only in-frame clones, some missing. Clone size and the V and J calls come from that table; the DNA yielded D and trimming. The table lists a few hundred thousand clones, approximately 85% of them singletons, with approximately 2.4% in the top ten.

Material for sequencing was peripheral blood. The chain uses TRBV18 and TRBJ1-2, with TRBD1 matching over 11 bases. This sequence originates from a woman in her 70s with COVID-19, enrolled during active disease. The CDR3 loop reads CASSPRTGQGADGYTF. The CDR3 coding sequence is TGTGCCAGCTCACCAAGGACCGGACAGGGGGCGGATGGCTACACCTTC.